This TCR beta chain was sequenced during a study of blood T cell repertoires in COVID-19. This CDR3 has 17 amino acids. Trimming removed 4 bases from V and 4 bases from J; junction bases left unmatched: 10. Germline-derived CDR1 and CDR2 are SGHNT and YYREEE (reference sequence). The data were produced by immunoSEQ multiplex PCR, yet TCRdb's version contains in-frame clones alone and is incomplete. Altogether 210,000 or so clones are present, around 82% being singletons, with the ten largest covering approximately 7.4%. Participants were aged about 18 to 100 years from 20 to 30 US areas. Participants reported their clinical history, and cohort assignment relied on those reports.

The chain joins TRBV5-4 to TRBJ2-5; 13 bases are a match to TRBD2. The clonotype originates from a woman aged 40 to 49 with acute COVID-19. Material for sequencing was PBMCs or T cells enriched from blood (not recorded which). The CDR3 region has the DNA TGTGCCAGCAGCATCACCGGGACTAGCGGGGAGTCAGAGACCCAGTACTTC. This codes for CASSITGTSGESETQYF. The full variable domain, completed using reference TRBV5-4 and TRBJ2-5, is ETGVTQSPTHLIKTRGQQVTLRCSSQSGHNTVSWYQQALGQGPQFIFQYYREEENGRGNFPPRFSGLQFPNYSSELNVNALELDDSALYLCASSITGTSGESETQYFGPGTRLLVL.